This is a list of T cell receptor beta chains from one sample in a study of monozygotic twins with inflammatory bowel disease. TCRdb reprocessed the 5' RACE reads and keeps a single row for each CDR3 protein, giving no DNA. The sample table includes over 350,000 distinct CDR3 sequences. The specimen was blood. The origin of the receptors is a human donor with ulcerative colitis or Crohn's disease, or a healthy co-twin of an affected twin (not recorded which). Both conserved end residues are part of each CDR3.

>TRBV12-3/TRBV12-4|TRBJ2-3
CASSPATGIRTDTQYF
>TRBV5-1|TRBJ2-3
CASSLEVATDTQYF
>TRBV7-9|TRBJ2-4
CASSSSLIAKNIQYF
>TRBV6-2/TRBV6-3|TRBJ1-5
CASRVQGGPQHF
>TRBV18|TRBJ1-2
CASSLSETGIRNYGYTF
>TRBV12-3/TRBV12-4|TRBJ1-4
CASSLQGATRKLFF
>TRBV6-1|TRBJ1-5
CASSGGPNNQPQHF
>TRBV13|TRBJ1-4
CASSLVGTATNEKLFF
>TRBV12-3/TRBV12-4|TRBJ1-2
CASSVGDRGYYGYTF
>TRBV7-9|TRBJ1-5
CASSLTGGGNQPQHF
>TRBV6-1|TRBJ2-1
CASREDRGNNNEQFF
>TRBV14|TRBJ1-2
CASSQVGLDGYTF
>TRBV6-5|TRBJ2-7
CASSHRVDGPYEQYF
>TRBV5-1|TRBJ2-5
CASSPGTGVGETQYF
>TRBV5-1|TRBJ2-3
CASSDTDARTDTQYF
>TRBV12-3/TRBV12-4|TRBJ2-5
CASKPTGETQYF
>TRBV5-1|TRBJ2-3
CASSTGQGTDTQYF
>TRBV6-2/TRBV6-3|TRBJ2-7
CASGSLGSSNEQYF